This T cell receptor beta chain was sequenced in a study of molecular identifiers for immune sequencing clone quantification. In the study overall: In replicates, the authors split RNA from about 20,000 or 100,000 naive CD8 cells five ways and sequenced four. Regarding the study as a whole: Clones above 20 RNA copies contained over 98% of effector molecules but under 1% of naive ones.

The authors gated naive CD8 T cells as CD8+CD4-CCR7+CD45RA+ for sorting. For this clonotype: As yet, its antigen is unknown.

In TCRdb, the PCR reads were re-called with MiXCR into one record per CDR3 protein. The sample has over 85,000 distinct CDR3 sequences; around a fifth are singletons. This CDR3 spans 12 amino acids. Deletions cut 5 bases from V and 2 bases from J, with 6 bases between. CDR1 and CDR2 (germline): SEHNR, FQNEAQ (reference sequence). Sequencing was carried out using naive CD8+ T cells from blood, with Jurkat cell RNA spiked in. Noted subset: FACS-sorted CD8+CD4-CCR7+CD45RA+ naive T cells. This sequence originates from a human donor in good health. Some libraries in this study had Jurkat cell RNA spiked in. V usage is TRBV7-9 and J usage is TRBJ2-5; D gene uncertain. The CDR3 loop reads CASSDLQETQYF. The DNA for the CDR3 is TGTGCCAGCAGCGACCTACAAGAGACCCAGTACTTC.